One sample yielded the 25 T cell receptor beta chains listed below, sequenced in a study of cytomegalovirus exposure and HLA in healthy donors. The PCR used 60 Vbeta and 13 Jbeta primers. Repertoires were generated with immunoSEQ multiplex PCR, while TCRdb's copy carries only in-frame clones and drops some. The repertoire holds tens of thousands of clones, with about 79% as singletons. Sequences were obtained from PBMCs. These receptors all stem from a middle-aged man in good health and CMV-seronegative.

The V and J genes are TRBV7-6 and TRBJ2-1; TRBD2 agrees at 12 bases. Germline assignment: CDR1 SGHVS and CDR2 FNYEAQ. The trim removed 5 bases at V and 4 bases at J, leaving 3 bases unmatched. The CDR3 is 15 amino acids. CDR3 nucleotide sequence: TGTGCCAGCAGCCCTGGGACTAGCGGGTACAATGAGCAGTTCTTC. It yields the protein CASSPGTSGYNEQFF.

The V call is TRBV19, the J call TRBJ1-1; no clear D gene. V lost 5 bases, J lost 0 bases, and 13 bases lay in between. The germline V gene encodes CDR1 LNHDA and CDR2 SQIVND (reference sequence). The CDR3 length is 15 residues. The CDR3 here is CASSGRLGMNTEAFF. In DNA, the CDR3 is TGTGCCAGTAGTGGGCGCCTGGGCATGAACACTGAAGCTTTCTTT. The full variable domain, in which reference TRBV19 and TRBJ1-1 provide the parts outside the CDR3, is DGGITQSPKYLFRKEGQNVTLSCEQNLNHDAMYWYRQDPGQGLRLIYYSQIVNDFQKGDIAEGYSVSREKKESFPLTVTSAQKNPTAFYLCASSGRLGMNTEAFFGQGTRLTVV.

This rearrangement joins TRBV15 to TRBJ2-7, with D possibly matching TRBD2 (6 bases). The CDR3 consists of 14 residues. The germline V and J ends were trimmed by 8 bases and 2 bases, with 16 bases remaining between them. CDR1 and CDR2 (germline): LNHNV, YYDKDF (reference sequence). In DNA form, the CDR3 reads TGTGCCACCTCCACGGGGGACGGGGCCTACGAGCAGTACTTC. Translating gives CATSTGDGAYEQYF. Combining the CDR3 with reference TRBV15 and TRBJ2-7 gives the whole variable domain DAMVIQNPRYQVTQFGKPVTLSCSQTLNHNVMYWYQQKSSQAPKLLFHYYDKDFNNEADTPDNFQSRRPNTSFCFLDIRSPGLGDTAMYLCATSTGDGAYEQYFGPGTRLTVT.

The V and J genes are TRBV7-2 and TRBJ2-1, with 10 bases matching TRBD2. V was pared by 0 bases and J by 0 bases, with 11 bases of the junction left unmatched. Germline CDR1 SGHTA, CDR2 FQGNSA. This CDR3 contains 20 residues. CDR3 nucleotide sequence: TGTGCCAGCAGCTTAGCGTGGCTAGCGGGAGCGCTGAGCTCCTACAATGAGCAGTTCTTC. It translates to CASSLAWLAGALSSYNEQFF.

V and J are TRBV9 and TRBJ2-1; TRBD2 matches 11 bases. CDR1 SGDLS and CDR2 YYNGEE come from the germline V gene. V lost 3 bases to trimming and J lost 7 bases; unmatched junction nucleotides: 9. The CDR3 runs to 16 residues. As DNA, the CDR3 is TGTGCCAGCAGCGCCTCACCCGGGACTAGCGGTAATGAGCAGTTCTTC. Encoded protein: CASSASPGTSGNEQFF.

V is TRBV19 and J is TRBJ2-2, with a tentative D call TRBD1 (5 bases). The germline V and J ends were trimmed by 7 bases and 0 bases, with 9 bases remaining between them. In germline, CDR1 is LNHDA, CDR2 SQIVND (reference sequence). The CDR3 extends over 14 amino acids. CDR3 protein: CASNRQPNTGELFF. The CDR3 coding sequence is TGTGCCAGTAACCGACAGCCGAACACCGGGGAGCTGTTTTTT.

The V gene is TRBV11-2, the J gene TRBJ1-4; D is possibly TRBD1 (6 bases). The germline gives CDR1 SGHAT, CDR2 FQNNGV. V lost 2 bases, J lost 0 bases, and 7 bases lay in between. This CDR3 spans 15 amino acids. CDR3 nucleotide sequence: TGTGCCAGCAGCTTAAGGGGGACAACTAATGAAAAACTGTTTTTT. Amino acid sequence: CASSLRGTTNEKLFF.

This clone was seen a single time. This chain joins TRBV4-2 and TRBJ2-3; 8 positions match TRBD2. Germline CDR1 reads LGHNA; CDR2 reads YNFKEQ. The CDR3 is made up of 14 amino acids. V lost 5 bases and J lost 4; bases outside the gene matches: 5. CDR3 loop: CASSSGGGSDTQYF. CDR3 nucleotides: TGTGCCAGCAGCTCGGGAGGGGGTTCAGATACGCAGTATTTT.

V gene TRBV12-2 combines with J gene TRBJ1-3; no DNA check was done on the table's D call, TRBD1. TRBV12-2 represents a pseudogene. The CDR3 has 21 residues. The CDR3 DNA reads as TGTGCAAGTCGCCATTACAACCGGGACAGGCCCCTCTTTTGCTCTGGAAACACCATATATTTT. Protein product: CASRHYNRDRPLFCSGNTIYF.

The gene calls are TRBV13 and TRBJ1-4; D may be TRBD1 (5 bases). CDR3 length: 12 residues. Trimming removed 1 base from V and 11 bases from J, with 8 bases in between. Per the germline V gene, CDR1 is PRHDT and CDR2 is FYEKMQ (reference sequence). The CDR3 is CASSLVQGKLFF. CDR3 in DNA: TGTGCCAGCAGCTTAGTTCAGGGTAAACTGTTTTTT.

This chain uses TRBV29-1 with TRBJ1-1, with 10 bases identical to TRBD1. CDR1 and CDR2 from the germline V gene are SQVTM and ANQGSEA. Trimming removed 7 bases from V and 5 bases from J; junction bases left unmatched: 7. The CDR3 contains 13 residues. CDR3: CSGGTGVRTEAFF. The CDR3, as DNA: TGCAGCGGGGGGACAGGGGTTAGGACTGAAGCTTTCTTT.

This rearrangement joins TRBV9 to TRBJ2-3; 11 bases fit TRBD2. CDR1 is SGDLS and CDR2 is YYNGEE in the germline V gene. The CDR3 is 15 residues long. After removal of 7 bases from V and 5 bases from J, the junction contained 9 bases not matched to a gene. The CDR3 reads CASAGTSGTGDTQYF. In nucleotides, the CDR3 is TGTGCCAGCGCGGGGACTAGCGGAACTGGAGATACGCAGTATTTT.

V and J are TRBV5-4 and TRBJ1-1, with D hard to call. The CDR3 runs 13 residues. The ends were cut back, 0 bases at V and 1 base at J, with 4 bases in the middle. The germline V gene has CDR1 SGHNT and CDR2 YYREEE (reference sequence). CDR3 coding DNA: TGTGCCAGCAGCTTGGCCCGGAACACTGAAGCTTTCTTT. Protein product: CASSLARNTEAFF.

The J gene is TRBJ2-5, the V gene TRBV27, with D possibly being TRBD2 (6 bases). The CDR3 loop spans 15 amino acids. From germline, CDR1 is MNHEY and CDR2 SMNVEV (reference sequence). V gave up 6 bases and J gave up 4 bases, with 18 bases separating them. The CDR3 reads CASRSTREGIETQYF. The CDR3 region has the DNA TGTGCCAGCAGATCGACTAGAGAGGGAATAGAGACCCAGTACTTC.

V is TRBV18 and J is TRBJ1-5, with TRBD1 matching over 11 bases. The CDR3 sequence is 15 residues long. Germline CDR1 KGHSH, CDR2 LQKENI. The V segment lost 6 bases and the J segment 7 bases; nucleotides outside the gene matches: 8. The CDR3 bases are TGTGCCAGCTCTCTAGGGACAGGGGGGCACCAGCCCCAGCATTTT. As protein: CASSLGTGGHQPQHF.

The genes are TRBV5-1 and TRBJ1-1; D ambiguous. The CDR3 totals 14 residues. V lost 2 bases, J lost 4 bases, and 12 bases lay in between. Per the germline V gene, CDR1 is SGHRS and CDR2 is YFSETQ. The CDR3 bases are TGCGCCAGCAGCTTAGACGGAGTGGGCACTGAAGCTTTCTTT. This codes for CASSLDGVGTEAFF.

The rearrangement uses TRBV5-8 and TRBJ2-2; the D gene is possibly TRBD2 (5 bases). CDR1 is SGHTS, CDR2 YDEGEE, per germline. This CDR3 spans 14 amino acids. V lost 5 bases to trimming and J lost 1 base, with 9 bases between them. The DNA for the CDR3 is TGTGCCAGCAGTTCGGGGTTGAACACCGGGGAGCTGTTTTTT. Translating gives CASSSGLNTGELFF.

CDR3 nucleotides: TGCGCCAGCAGCCAAGATAGCTCACCGGGGACTGAAGCTTTCTTT. Amino acids: CASSQDSSPGTEAFF. The chain couples TRBV4-1 to TRBJ1-1, with unresolved D. CDR3 size: 15 residues. The germline gives CDR1 MGHRA, CDR2 YSYEKL. V lost 0 bases and J 5 bases, leaving 13 bases between the germline ends.

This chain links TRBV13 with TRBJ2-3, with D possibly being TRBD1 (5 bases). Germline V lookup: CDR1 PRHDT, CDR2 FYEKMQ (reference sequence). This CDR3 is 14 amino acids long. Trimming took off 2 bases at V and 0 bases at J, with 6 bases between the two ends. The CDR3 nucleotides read TGTGCCAGCAGCTTAAGGGGCAGCACAGATACGCAGTATTTT. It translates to CASSLRGSTDTQYF.

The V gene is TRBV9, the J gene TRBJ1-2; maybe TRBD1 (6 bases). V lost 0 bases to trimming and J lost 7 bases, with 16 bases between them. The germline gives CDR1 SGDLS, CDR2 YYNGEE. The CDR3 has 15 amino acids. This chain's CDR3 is CASSVEGERSSGYTF. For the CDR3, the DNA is TGTGCCAGCAGCGTAGAGGGGGAGAGGTCTAGTGGCTACACCTTC.

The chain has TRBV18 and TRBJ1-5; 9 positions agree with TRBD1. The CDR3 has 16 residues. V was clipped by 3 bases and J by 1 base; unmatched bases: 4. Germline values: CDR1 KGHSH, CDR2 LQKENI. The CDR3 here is CASSPGQGMSNQPQHF. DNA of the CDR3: TGTGCCAGCTCACCGGGACAGGGTATGAGCAATCAGCCCCAGCATTTT.

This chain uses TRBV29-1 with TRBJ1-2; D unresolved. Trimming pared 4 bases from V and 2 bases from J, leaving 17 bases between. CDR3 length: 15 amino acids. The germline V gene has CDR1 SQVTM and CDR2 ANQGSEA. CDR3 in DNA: TGCAGCGTTGGTCCCGAAGTGGGCATCAACTATGGCTACACCTTC. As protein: CSVGPEVGINYGYTF.

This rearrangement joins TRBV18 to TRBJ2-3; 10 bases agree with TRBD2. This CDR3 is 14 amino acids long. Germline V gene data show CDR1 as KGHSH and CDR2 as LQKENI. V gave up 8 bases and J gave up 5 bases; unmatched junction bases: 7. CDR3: CASISAGGGDTQYF. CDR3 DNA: TGTGCCAGCATATCAGCGGGAGGGGGAGATACGCAGTATTTT. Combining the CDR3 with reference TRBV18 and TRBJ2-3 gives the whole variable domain NAGVMQNPRHLVRRRGQEARLRCSPMKGHSHVYWYRQLPEEGLKFMVYLQKENIIDESGMPKERFSAEFPKEGPSILRIQQVVRGDSAAYFCASISAGGGDTQYFGPGTRLTVL.

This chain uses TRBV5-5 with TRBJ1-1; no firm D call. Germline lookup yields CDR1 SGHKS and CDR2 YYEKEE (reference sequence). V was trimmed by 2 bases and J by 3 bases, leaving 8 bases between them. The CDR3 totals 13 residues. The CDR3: CASSFLVDTEAFF. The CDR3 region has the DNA TGTGCCAGCAGCTTCCTCGTAGACACTGAAGCTTTCTTT.

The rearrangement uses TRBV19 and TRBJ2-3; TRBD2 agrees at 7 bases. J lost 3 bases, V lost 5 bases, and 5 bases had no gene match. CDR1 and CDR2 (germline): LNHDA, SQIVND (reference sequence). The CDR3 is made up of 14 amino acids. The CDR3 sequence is CASSQRDATDTQYF. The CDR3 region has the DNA TGTGCCAGTAGTCAGCGGGATGCGACAGATACGCAGTATTTT.